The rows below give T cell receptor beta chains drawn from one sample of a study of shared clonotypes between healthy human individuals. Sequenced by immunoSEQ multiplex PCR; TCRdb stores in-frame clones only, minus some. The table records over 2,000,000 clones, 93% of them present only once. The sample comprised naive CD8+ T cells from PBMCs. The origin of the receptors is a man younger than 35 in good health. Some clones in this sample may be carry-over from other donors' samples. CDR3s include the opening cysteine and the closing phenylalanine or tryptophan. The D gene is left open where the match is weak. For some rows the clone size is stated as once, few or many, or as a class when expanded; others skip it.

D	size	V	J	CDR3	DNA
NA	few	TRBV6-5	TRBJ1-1	CASSFRGANTEAFF	TGTGCCAGCAGTTTCCGGGGGGCGAACACTGAAGCTTTCTTT
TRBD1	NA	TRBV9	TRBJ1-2	CASSTGTGNINYGYTF	TGTGCCAGCAGCACCGGGACAGGGAATATCAACTATGGCTACACCTTC
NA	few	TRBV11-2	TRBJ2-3	CASSLDTDTQYF	TGTGCCAGCAGCTTAGATACAGATACGCAGTATTTT
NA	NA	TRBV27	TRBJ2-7	CASSLRVGAGYEQYF	TGTGCCAGCAGTTTAAGGGTGGGGGCGGGCTACGAGCAGTACTTC
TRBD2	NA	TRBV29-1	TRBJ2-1	CSVALADYNEQFF	TGCAGCGTGGCCCTAGCGGATTACAATGAGCAGTTCTTC
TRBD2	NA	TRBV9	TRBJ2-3	CASSVAGRGTDTQYF	TGTGCCAGCAGCGTAGCGGGGCGGGGGACAGATACGCAGTATTTT
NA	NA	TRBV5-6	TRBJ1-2	CASSLKEGLLMGYTF	TGTGCCAGCAGCTTGAAAGAGGGACTGCTAATGGGCTACACCTTC
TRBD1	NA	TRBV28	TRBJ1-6	CASSSREETGVASPLHF	TGTGCCAGCAGCTCACGTGAAGAGACAGGGGTGGCTTCACCCCTCCACTTT
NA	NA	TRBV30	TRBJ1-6	CAWSGQSGSPLHF	TGTGCCTGGAGTGGACAGTCGGGCTCACCCCTCCACTTT
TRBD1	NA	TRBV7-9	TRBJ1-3	CASSGDGQGIYF	TGTGCCAGCAGCGGCGACGGACAGGGCATATATTTT
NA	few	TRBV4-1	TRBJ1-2	CASSQGTSNYGYTF	TGCGCCAGCAGCCAAGGGACCTCTAACTATGGCTACACCTTC
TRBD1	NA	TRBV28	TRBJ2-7	CASLGGDRGPYEQYF	TGTGCCAGCCTGGGAGGGGACAGGGGCCCCTACGAGCAGTACTTC
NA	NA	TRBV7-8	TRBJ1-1	CASILVGQQGGAFF	TGTGCCAGCATCCTAGTGGGACAACAAGGGGGAGCTTTCTTT
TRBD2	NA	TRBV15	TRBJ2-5	CATSRDQSGGRKETQYF	TGTGCCACCAGCAGAGATCAGTCGGGCGGGAGAAAAGAGACCCAGTACTTC
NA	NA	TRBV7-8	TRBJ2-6	CASSLRSPGANVLTF	TGTGCCAGCAGCTTACGCAGTCCCGGGGCCAACGTCCTGACTTTC
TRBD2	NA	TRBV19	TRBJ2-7	CASSISGSGSYEQYF	TGTGCCAGTAGTATCTCAGGGAGCGGGAGCTACGAGCAGTACTTC
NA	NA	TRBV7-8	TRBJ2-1	CASSLDSSGEQFF	TGTGCCAGCAGCTTAGATTCGTCGGGTGAGCAGTTCTTC
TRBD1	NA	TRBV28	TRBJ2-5	CASSPPGQQETQYF	TGTGCCAGCAGTCCGCCGGGACAGCAAGAGACCCAGTACTTC
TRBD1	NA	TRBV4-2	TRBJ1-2	CASSQEQGPNYGYTF	TGTGCCAGCAGCCAAGAACAGGGGCCTAACTATGGCTACACCTTC
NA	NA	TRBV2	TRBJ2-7	CASSEEAGLTYEQYF	TGTGCCAGCAGTGAGGAGGCAGGGTTAACCTACGAGCAGTACTTC
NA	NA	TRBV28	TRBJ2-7	CASSLQSDPYEQYF	TGTGCCAGCAGTTTACAGTCAGACCCCTACGAGCAGTACTTC
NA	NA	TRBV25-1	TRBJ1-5	CASSDRTAKGENQPQHF	TGTGCCAGCAGTGATCGAACCGCCAAAGGGGAAAATCAGCCCCAGCATTTT
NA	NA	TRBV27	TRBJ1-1	CASSLSRQNTEAFF	TGTGCCAGCAGTTTATCAAGACAGAACACTGAAGCTTTCTTT
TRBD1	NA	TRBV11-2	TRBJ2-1	CASSSYPLGTGDYNEQFF	TGTGCCAGCAGCTCGTATCCTTTAGGGACAGGAGACTACAATGAGCAGTTCTTC
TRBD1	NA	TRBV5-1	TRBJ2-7	CASSPPGQGYEQYF	TGCGCCAGCAGCCCCCCTGGACAGGGCTACGAGCAGTACTTC
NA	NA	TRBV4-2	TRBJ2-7	CASSRQPFQEQYF	TGTGCCAGCAGCCGCCAGCCGTTTCAGGAGCAGTACTTC
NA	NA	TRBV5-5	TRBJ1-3	CASSLGTAPSSGNTIYF	TGTGCCAGCAGCTTGGGCACGGCACCCAGCTCTGGAAACACCATATATTTT
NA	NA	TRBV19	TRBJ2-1	CASSIPREKIHEQFF	TGTGCCAGTAGTATTCCACGGGAGAAAATCCATGAGCAGTTCTTC
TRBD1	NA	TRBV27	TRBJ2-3	CASSPNRDRVEDTQYF	TGTGCCAGCAGTCCCAACCGGGACAGGGTGGAGGATACGCAGTATTTT
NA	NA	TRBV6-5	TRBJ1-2	CASSTLGGYTF	TGTGCCAGCAGCACTCTCGGCGGCTACACCTTC
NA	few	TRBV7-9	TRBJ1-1	CASSLAQGVNTEAFF	TGTGCCAGCAGCTTAGCCCAGGGAGTTAACACTGAAGCTTTCTTT
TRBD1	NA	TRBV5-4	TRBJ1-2	CASSFSGGGFSGYTF	TGTGCCAGCAGCTTTTCGGGAGGGGGCTTTAGTGGCTACACCTTC
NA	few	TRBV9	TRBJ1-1	CASSVGRVGTEAFF	TGTGCCAGCAGCGTAGGAAGGGTAGGAACTGAAGCTTTCTTT
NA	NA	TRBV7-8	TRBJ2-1	CASSDPTISQGFF	TGTGCCAGCAGCGACCCGACTATATCTCAAGGGTTCTTC
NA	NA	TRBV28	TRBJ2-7	CASRRAYEQYF	TGTGCCAGCAGACGAGCCTACGAGCAGTACTTC
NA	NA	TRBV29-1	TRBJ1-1	CSVEDPQLWGNSVGTEAFF	TGCAGCGTTGAAGACCCCCAGTTGTGGGGGAATTCGGTTGGGACTGAAGCTTTCTTT
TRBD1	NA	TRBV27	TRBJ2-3	CASSRQGFTDTQYF	TGTGCCAGCAGCCGACAGGGTTTCACAGATACGCAGTATTTT
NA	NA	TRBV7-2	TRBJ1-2	CASSSTLGTSVYGYTF	TGTGCCAGCAGCTCTACCCTAGGGACTTCCGTTTATGGCTACACCTTC
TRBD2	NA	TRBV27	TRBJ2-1	CASSLYPLGGSYNEQFF	TGTGCCAGCAGTTTATATCCCCTCGGCGGGAGCTACAATGAGCAGTTCTTC
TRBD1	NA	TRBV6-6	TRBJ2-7	CASSYGDRGTYEQCF	TGTGCCAGCAGTTACGGCGACAGGGGGACCTACGAGCAGTGCTTC
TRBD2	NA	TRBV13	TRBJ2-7	CASSPGLAGGPGEQYF	TGTGCCAGCAGCCCCGGACTAGCGGGAGGGCCAGGTGAGCAGTACTTC
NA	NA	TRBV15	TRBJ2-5	CATSSGPGLQETQYF	TGTGCCACCAGCAGTGGACCGGGTTTACAAGAGACCCAGTACTTC
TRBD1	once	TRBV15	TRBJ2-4	CATSSPGGGLDIQYF	TGTGCCACCAGCAGCCCAGGGGGCGGGCTGGACATTCAGTACTTC
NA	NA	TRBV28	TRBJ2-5	CASSVIEGGETQYF	TGTGCCAGCAGTGTGATTGAGGGGGGCGAGACCCAGTACTTC